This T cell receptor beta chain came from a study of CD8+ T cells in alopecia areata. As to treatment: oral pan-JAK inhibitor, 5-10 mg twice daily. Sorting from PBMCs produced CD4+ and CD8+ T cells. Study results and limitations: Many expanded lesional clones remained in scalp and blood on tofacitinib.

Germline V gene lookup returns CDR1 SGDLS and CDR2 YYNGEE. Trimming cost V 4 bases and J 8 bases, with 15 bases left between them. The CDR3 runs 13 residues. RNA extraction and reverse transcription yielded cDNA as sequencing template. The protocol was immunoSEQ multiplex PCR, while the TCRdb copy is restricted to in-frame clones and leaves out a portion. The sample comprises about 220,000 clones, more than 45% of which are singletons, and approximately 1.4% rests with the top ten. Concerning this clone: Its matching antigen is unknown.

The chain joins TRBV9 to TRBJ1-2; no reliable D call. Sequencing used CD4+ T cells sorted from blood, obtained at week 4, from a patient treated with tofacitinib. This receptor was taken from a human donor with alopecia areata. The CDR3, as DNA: TGTGCCAGCAGCCTCCCGCAAGGGCTCGGCTACACCTTC. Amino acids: CASSLPQGLGYTF. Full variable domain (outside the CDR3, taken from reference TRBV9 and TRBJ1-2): DSGVTQTPKHLITATGQRVTLRCSPRSGDLSVYWYQQSLDQGLQFLIQYYNGEERAKGNILERFSAQQFPDLHSELNLSSLELGDSALYFCASSLPQGLGYTFGSGTRLTVV.